The 5 T cell receptor beta chains listed next were all sequenced from one sample in a study of human T cells and chemical hapten exposure. TCRdb passed the RACE reads through MiXCR, listing each CDR3 protein once. The repertoire holds some 93,000 distinct CDR3 sequences, with approximately 9% as singletons. Time point described: healthy volunteer bleed at 2 weeks. Unfractionated whole blood served as the source for total RNA extraction. Sample: whole blood. These receptors came from a female donor in good health. Some clones in this sample may be carry-over from other donors' samples.

This clonotype was picked up many times. J is TRBJ2-1 and V is TRBV29-1, with TRBD2 matching 7 bases. The germline gives CDR1 SQVTM, CDR2 ANQGSEA. CDR3 size: 14 residues. J was trimmed by 0 bases and V by 3 bases; bases with no gene match: 2. The CDR3 spells CSVEGGSSYNEQFF. For the CDR3, the DNA is TGCAGCGTTGAGGGGGGGAGCTCCTACAATGAGCAGTTCTTC.

The J gene is TRBJ2-7, the V gene TRBV6-5; TRBD2 is a possible D gene (5 bases). The ends were cut back, 7 bases at V and 0 bases at J, with 10 bases in the middle. This CDR3 is 13 amino acids long. CDR1 and CDR2 (germline): MNHEY, SVGAGI. This chain's CDR3 is CASISTSSYEQYF. Here the CDR3 DNA reads TGTGCCAGCATCTCAACTAGCTCCTACGAGCAGTACTTC.

This clonotype was counted only a few times. The chain joins TRBV19 to TRBJ1-1; 7 positions agree with TRBD1. With 3 bases clipped from V and 1 base from J, the junction kept 5 bases outside the gene matches. Germline V CDR1 and CDR2: LNHDA, SQIVND (reference sequence). CDR3 size: 15 residues. This chain's CDR3 is CASSMTGRWNTEAFF. The CDR3 region has the DNA TGTGCCAGTAGTATGACAGGGCGTTGGAACACTGAAGCTTTCTTT.

In this sample, this clonotype turned up many times. CDR3 DNA sequence: TGCAGTGCTAGAGATCCGACCCGAGATCAGCCCCAGCATTTT. It encodes CSARDPTRDQPQHF. The chain couples TRBV20-1 to TRBJ1-5, with D unresolved. CDR1 and CDR2 (germline): DFQATT, SNEGSKA (reference sequence). The V gene lost 0 bases and the J gene lost 5 bases, with 11 bases spanning the gap. The CDR3 extends over 14 amino acids.

The V gene is TRBV3-1, the J gene TRBJ2-1; 13 positions agree with TRBD2. This CDR3 is 16 amino acids long. Germline V gene lookup returns CDR1 LGHDT and CDR2 YNNKEL (reference sequence). V shed 2 bases, J shed 6 bases, and the junction held 4 bases outside the gene matches. The CDR3 DNA reads TGTGCCAGCAGCCAACAACTAGCGGGAGGGCCCAATGAGCAGTTCTTC. Its protein product is CASSQQLAGGPNEQFF.